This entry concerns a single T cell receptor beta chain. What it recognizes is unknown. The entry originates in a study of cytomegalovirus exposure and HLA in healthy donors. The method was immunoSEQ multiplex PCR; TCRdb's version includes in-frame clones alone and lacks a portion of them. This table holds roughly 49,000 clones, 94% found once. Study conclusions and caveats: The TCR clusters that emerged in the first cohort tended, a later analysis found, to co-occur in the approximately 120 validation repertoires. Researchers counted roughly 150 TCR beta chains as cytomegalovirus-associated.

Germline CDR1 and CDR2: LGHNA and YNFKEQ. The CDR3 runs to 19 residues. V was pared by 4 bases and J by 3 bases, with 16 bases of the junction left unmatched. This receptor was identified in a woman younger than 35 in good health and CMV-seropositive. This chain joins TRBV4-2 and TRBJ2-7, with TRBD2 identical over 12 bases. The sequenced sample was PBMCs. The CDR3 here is CASSPAGASGRAFGYEQYF. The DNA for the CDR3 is TGTGCCAGCAGCCCAGCCGGGGCTAGCGGGAGGGCGTTTGGCTACGAGCAGTACTTC.